The 15 T cell receptor beta chains reported below all come from one sample, sequenced in a study of OX40 agonist ivuxolimab in advanced cancers. The table came from immunoSEQ multiplex PCR; TCRdb's copy has only in-frame clones and leaves some out. The table lists about 120,000 clones, approximately 90% of them singletons. The sequences come from CD4+ or CD8+ T cells sorted from blood, collected in a trial of the OX40 agonist ivuxolimab. The receptor source for this set is an adult with an advanced solid tumor such as melanoma, head and neck, liver or kidney cancer.

The V gene is TRBV6-5, the J gene TRBJ2-7; D is tentatively TRBD1 or TRBD2 (6 bases each). Germline V gives CDR1 MNHEY, CDR2 SVGAGI. The V gene lost 6 bases and the J gene lost 0 bases, with 15 bases spanning the gap. The CDR3 is made up of 15 amino acids. As DNA, the CDR3 is TGTGCCAGCAGCCCAGTGGGGGGCGACTCCTACGAGCAGTACTTC. It encodes CASSPVGGDSYEQYF.

A note on this clone: Additional DNA sequences in this sample encode the identical CDR3. The chain carries TRBV5-6 and TRBJ1-1; tentative D call: TRBD1 (6 bases). V gave up 0 bases and J gave up 7 bases, with 7 bases separating them. This CDR3 comprises 12 residues. Germline CDR1 is SGHDT and CDR2 is YYEEEE. For the CDR3, the DNA is TGTGCCAGCAGCTTGGCCAGGGGTGAAGCTTTCTTT. Amino acids: CASSLARGEAFF.

This clone was seen a single time. The chain joins TRBV28 to TRBJ2-1; D may be TRBD2 (6 bases). Germline V gene lookup returns CDR1 MDHEN and CDR2 SYDVKM. This CDR3 contains 9 residues. The V gene lost 11 bases and the J gene lost 7 bases, with 6 bases spanning the gap. The CDR3 spells CAGGNEQFF. In nucleotides, the CDR3 is TGTGCCGGAGGGAATGAGCAGTTCTTC.

V is TRBV5-1 and J is TRBJ2-5; 8 bases agree with TRBD2. The junction had 13 bases not matched to a gene; V was cut back by 4 bases and J by 5 bases. CDR1 SGHRS and CDR2 YFSETQ come from the germline V gene. The CDR3 runs 16 residues. DNA of the CDR3: TGCGCCAGCAGCCTGGCCACCCGGGGGGGCCTCGAGACCCAGTACTTC. This translates into CASSLATRGGLETQYF.

The chain recombines TRBV9 with TRBJ2-4; TRBD2 aligns across 9 bases. The V gene end was trimmed by 0 bases and the J gene end by 11 bases; junction bases not matched to a gene: 9. Germline CDR1 reads SGDLS; CDR2 reads YYNGEE. The CDR3 is 15 residues long. CDR3 coding DNA: TGTGCCAGCAGCGTAGTGGCGGGGGGGCCCTGGGTTCAGTACTTC. Translated, it gives CASSVVAGGPWVQYF.

This clone appeared once. The genes are TRBV5-4 and TRBJ1-2; TRBD1 is a possible D gene (5 bases). Per the germline V gene, CDR1 is SGHNT and CDR2 is YYREEE (reference sequence). V lost 3 bases to trimming and J lost 0 bases, with 9 bases between them. The CDR3 is made up of 14 amino acids. Here the CDR3 DNA reads TGTGCCAGCAGCTCCGGGACGGCTAACTATGGCTACACCTTC. The encoded protein is CASSSGTANYGYTF.

The chain has TRBV6-1 and TRBJ1-3; no definite D call. V lost 3 bases and J 1 base, leaving 7 bases between the germline ends. CDR3 length: 14 residues. Germline V gene lookup returns CDR1 MNHNS and CDR2 SASEGT. CDR3 amino acids: CASSDGGSGNTIYF. The CDR3 DNA reads TGTGCCAGCAGTGATGGAGGGTCTGGAAACACCATATATTTT.

The chain employs TRBV5-4 and TRBJ2-1; no firm D call. V was shortened by 1 base and J by 4 bases, with 9 bases between the two germline ends. Germline V CDR1 and CDR2: SGHNT, YYREEE (reference sequence). The CDR3 covers 14 residues. The CDR3 DNA reads as TGTGCCAGCAGCTTGTCAGGTATTTACAATGAGCAGTTCTTC. Its translation is CASSLSGIYNEQFF. The complete variable domain, with remaining parts taken from reference TRBV5-4 and TRBJ2-1, reads ETGVTQSPTHLIKTRGQQVTLRCSSQSGHNTVSWYQQALGQGPQFIFQYYREEENGRGNFPPRFSGLQFPNYSSELNVNALELDDSALYLCASSLSGIYNEQFFGPGTRLTVL.

J is TRBJ1-1 and V is TRBV5-5; D is ambiguous. This CDR3 contains 15 residues. Trimming left V 4 bases short and J 0 bases short, with 13 bases between. Germline V gene sequence: CDR1 SGHKS, CDR2 YYEKEE (reference sequence). In nucleotides, the CDR3 is TGTGCCAGCAGCCGGAAAGTCTCCATGAACACTGAAGCTTTCTTT. This gives the protein CASSRKVSMNTEAFF.

The chain links TRBV28 to TRBJ2-2; D gene unclear. Per the germline V gene, CDR1 is MDHEN and CDR2 is SYDVKM. Trimming removed 6 bases from V and 8 bases from J, with 10 bases in between. The CDR3 totals 12 residues. CDR3 amino acids: CASSWGTGELFF. The CDR3 DNA is TGTGCCAGCAGCTGGGGAACAGGGGAGCTGTTTTTT.

This chain uses TRBV28 with TRBJ2-6; 8 bases are shared with TRBD1. The germline V gene has CDR1 MDHEN and CDR2 SYDVKM. This CDR3 is built from 15 residues. V shed 4 bases and J 2 bases; nucleotides not matched to a gene: 1. The CDR3 loop reads CASSSQGAGANVLTF. The DNA of the CDR3 is TGTGCCAGCAGTTCACAGGGGGCTGGGGCCAACGTCCTGACTTTC.

The V gene is TRBV4-3, the J gene TRBJ2-5; 7 bases match TRBD1. The J call may be wrong; the DNA end is better matched by TRBJ2-7. The CDR3 is 15 amino acids. The germline V gene encodes CDR1 LGHNA and CDR2 YSLEER. The CDR3 is CASSQETQGDREQYF. CDR3 in DNA: TGCGCCAGCAGCCAAGAGACGCAGGGGGACCGCGAGCAGTACTTC.

The chain combines TRBV28 with TRBJ2-7; unclear D gene. Germline loops: CDR1 MDHEN, CDR2 SYDVKM. The CDR3 runs to 16 residues. Trimming took 8 bases from V and 2 from J, leaving 22 bases between them. The CDR3 DNA follows: TGTGCCAGCGACGACATAAGGGCCGGCATTACCTACGAGCAGTACTTC. It yields the protein CASDDIRAGITYEQYF.

The chain's CDR3 is CASSANEGTNQPQHF. Written as DNA, the CDR3 is TGTGCCAGCTCCGCAAATGAGGGAACCAATCAGCCCCAGCATTTT. The chain employs TRBV18 and TRBJ1-5; no reliable D call. Trimming stripped 6 bases from V and 3 bases from J, with 15 bases between. Germline lookup yields CDR1 KGHSH and CDR2 LQKENI. This CDR3 contains 15 residues.

This clone was seen just once. This chain uses TRBV19 with TRBJ2-5, with TRBD2 matching 8 bases. Losses at the gene ends were 5 bases for V and 4 bases for J; bases not matched to a gene: 6. The germline CDR1 and CDR2 sequences are LNHDA and SQIVND (reference sequence). This CDR3 is built from 14 residues. CDR3 protein: CASSGLAVGETQYF. In DNA form, the CDR3 reads TGTGCCAGTAGTGGACTAGCCGTGGGAGAGACCCAGTACTTC.